The subject of this entry is one TCR beta chain. The data were obtained in a study of OX40 agonist ivuxolimab in advanced cancers. Cycle 7 day 1, cycle 4 day 1, and baseline were the timepoints at which blood was sampled. Data came from immunoSEQ multiplex PCR; TCRdb stores just in-frame clones and leaves some out. The sample consists of 73,000 or so clones, roughly 86% of them appearing once. V lost 4 bases to trimming and J lost 9 bases; unmatched junction nucleotides: 4. CDR1 is GTSNPN, CDR2 SVGIG, per germline (reference sequence). CDR3 length: 13 residues. This chain connects TRBV30 to TRBJ1-6, with TRBD1 identical over 9 bases. Sample: CD4+ or CD8+ T cells sorted from blood, taken in a trial of the OX40 agonist ivuxolimab. The clonotype comes from an adult with an advanced solid tumor such as melanoma, head and neck, liver or kidney cancer. DNA for the CDR3: TGTGCCTGGAAATGGGGACAGGGTTCACCCCTCCACTTT. Translating it yields CAWKWGQGSPLHF.